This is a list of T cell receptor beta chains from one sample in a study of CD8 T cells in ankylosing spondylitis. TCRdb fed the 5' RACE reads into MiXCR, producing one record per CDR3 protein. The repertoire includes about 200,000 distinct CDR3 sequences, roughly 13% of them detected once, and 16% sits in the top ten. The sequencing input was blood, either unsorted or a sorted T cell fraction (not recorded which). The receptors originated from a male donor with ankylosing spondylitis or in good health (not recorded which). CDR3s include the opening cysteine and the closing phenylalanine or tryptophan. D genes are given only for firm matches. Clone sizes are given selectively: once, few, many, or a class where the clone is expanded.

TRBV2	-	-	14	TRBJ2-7	TGTGCCAGCAGTGAAGGGCCCGATCCCTACGAGCAGTACTTC	CASSEGPDPYEQYF
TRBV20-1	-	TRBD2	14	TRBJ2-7	TGCAGTGCTAGGGGGACTAGGGTTCGTGACGAGCAGTACTTC	CSARGTRVRDEQYF
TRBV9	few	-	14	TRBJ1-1	TGTGCCAGCAGCGTTTCTTCTCCATCCCCTTGGGCTTTCTTT	CASSVSSPSPWAFF
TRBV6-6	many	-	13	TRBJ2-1	TGTGCCAGCAGGTGGGATGGTGTCAATGAGCAGTTCTTC	CASRWDGVNEQFF
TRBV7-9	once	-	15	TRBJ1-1	TGTGCCAGCAGCCCTAGGACAGAGGGCTACACTGAAGCTTTCTTT	CASSPRTEGYTEAFF
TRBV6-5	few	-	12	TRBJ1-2	TGTGCCAGCAGTTCCGGCCAGGGTAGCTACACCTTC	CASSSGQGSYTF
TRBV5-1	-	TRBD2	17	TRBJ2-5	TGCGCCAGCAGCTTGAGGGCGGGAGGGCCCAATCGAGAGACCCAGTACTTC	CASSLRAGGPNRETQYF
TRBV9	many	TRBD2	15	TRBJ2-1	TGTGCCAGCAGCAAAAAGGGACTAGCTTTGAATGAGCAGTTCTTC	CASSKKGLALNEQFF
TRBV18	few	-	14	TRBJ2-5	TGTGCCAGCTCACCAGAAGACGTTCGGGAGACCCAGTACTTC	CASSPEDVRETQYF
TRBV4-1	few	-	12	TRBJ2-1	TGCGCCAGCAGCCAAGTAGGGAGTGAGCAGTTCTTC	CASSQVGSEQFF
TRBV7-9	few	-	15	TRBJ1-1	TGTGCCAGCAGCTCCCCCAATCTCGGGTACACTGAAGCTTTCTTT	CASSSPNLGYTEAFF
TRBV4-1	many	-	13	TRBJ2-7	TGCGCCAGCAGCCAGGCACAGGGCTACGAGCAGTACTTC	CASSQAQGYEQYF
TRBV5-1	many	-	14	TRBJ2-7	TGCGCCAGCAGCTTGGGGACGGATTCCTACGAGCAGTACTTC	CASSLGTDSYEQYF
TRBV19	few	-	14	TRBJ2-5	TGTGCCAGTAGTATGGGAGCCTTCCAAGAGACCCAGTACTTC	CASSMGAFQETQYF
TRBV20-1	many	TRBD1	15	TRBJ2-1	TGCAGTGCTAGCCAGCCGGGACAGGGATACAATGAGCAGTTCTTC	CSASQPGQGYNEQFF
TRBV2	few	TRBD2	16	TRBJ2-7	TGTGCCAGCAGTGAAGGAGGCGGGAGTACTTACTACGAGCAGTACTTC	CASSEGGGSTYYEQYF
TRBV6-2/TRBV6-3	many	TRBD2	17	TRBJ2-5	TGTGCCAGCAGTGCCTCCGGACTAGCAGATTACCAAGAGACCCAGTACTTC	CASSASGLADYQETQYF
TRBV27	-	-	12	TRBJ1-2	TGTGCCAGCAGCCACGACCACTATGGCTACACCTTC	CASSHDHYGYTF
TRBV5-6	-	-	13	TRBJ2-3	TGTGCCAGCAGCTGGAGGGCTGGAGATACGCAGTATTTT	CASSWRAGDTQYF
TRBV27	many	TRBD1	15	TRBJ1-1	TGTGCCAGCAGTCCCAGACAGGGAATAAACACTGAAGCTTTCTTT	CASSPRQGINTEAFF
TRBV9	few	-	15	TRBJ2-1	TGTGCCAGCAGCGTAGAGAGGGGGGGGTGGAATGAGCAGTTCTTC	CASSVERGGWNEQFF
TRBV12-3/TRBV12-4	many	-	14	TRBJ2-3	TGTGCCAGCAGCTTTGGGATCTCTACGGATACGCAGTATTTT	CASSFGISTDTQYF
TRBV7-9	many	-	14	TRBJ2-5	TGTGCCAGCAGCTTAGGAGGGCTTGGAGAGACCCAGTACTTC	CASSLGGLGETQYF
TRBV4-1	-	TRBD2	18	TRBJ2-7	TGCGCCAGCAGCCATCGTCCGGGACTAGCGGGAGGGCCCTACGAGCAGTACTTC	CASSHRPGLAGGPYEQYF
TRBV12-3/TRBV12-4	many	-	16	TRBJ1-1	TGTGCCAGCAGTTTAGGACGGGCAGGGAGGGCAACTGAAGCTTTCTTT	CASSLGRAGRATEAFF
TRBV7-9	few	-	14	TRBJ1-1	TGTGCCAGCAGCCCGGCGGGGGGGAACACTGAAGCTTTCTTT	CASSPAGGNTEAFF
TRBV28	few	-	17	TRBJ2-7	TGTGCCAGCAGTTTACCCTGGGACTCGCCTCAAGGTTACGAGCAGTACTTC	CASSLPWDSPQGYEQYF
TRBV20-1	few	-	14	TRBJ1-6	TGCAGTGCTAGATCCCTGGGACAAAATTCACCCCTCCACTTT	CSARSLGQNSPLHF
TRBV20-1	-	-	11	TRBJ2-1	TGCAGTGCTCGGGTCCCCAATGAGCAGTTCTTC	CSARVPNEQFF
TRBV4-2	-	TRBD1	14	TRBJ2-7	TGTGCCAGCAGCCAAGAGATGGGACAGTACGAGCAGTACTTC	CASSQEMGQYEQYF
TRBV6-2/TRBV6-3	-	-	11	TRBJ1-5	TGTGCCAGCAGTTACTTCGGGCCCCAGCATTTT	CASSYFGPQHF
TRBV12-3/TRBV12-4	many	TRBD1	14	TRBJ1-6	TGTGCCAGCAGCGTCCAGGGGGATAATTCACCCCTCCACTTT	CASSVQGDNSPLHF
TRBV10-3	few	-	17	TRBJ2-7	TGTGCCATCAGTGAGAGGGGCGGGCCAGAGGAGGTTTACGAGCAGTACTTC	CAISERGGPEEVYEQYF
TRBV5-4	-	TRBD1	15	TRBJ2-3	TGTGCCAGCAGCTTCCGGACAGGGTGGTCAGATACGCAGTATTTT	CASSFRTGWSDTQYF
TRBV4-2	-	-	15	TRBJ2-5	TGTGCCAGCAGCCAAGATGTCCTAGCCCCTGAGACCCAGTACTTC	CASSQDVLAPETQYF
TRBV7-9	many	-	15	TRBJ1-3	TGTGCCAGCAGCCCGACCTTGGTGCCAGGAAACACCATATATTTT	CASSPTLVPGNTIYF
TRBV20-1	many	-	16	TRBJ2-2	TGCAGTGCTAGGGGGGGTCTCAGGGCGGACACCGGGGAGCTGTTTTTT	CSARGGLRADTGELFF
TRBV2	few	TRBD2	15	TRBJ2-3	TGTGCCAGCAGAGAACTAGCGGGAGTCCGAGATACGCAGTATTTT	CASRELAGVRDTQYF
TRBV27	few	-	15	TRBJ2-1	TGTGCCAGCAGTTTCGGGTTGGGTAGTCAGAATGAGCAGTTCTTC	CASSFGLGSQNEQFF
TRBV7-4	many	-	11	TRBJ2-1	TGTGCCAGCAGCTTAGAGGATGAGCAGTTCTTC	CASSLEDEQFF
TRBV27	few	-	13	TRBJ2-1	TGTGCCAGCAGTGTAGACTCTCGGGGTGAGCAGTTCTTC	CASSVDSRGEQFF
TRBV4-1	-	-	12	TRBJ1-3	TGCGCCAGCAGCCAAGGTACCAACACCATATATTTT	CASSQGTNTIYF
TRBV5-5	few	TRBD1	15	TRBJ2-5	TGTGCCAGCACCCCCCCGGGACAGGCTCAAGAGACCCAGTACTTC	CASTPPGQAQETQYF
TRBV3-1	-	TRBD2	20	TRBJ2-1	TGTGCCAGCAGCCTTCGGGAACTGGTGACTAGCGGGAGCTCCTACAATGAGCAGTTCTTC	CASSLRELVTSGSSYNEQFF
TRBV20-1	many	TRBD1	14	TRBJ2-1	TGCAGTGCTAGATTACAGGGGAATGCTAATGAGCAGTTCTTC	CSARLQGNANEQFF
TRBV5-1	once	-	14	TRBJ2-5	TGCGCCAGCAGCCCCGAAACGGCCTTAGAGACCCAGTACTTC	CASSPETALETQYF
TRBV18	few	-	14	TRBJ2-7	TGTGCCAGCTCACAGACAGAGTCTTCCTACGAGCAGTACTTC	CASSQTESSYEQYF
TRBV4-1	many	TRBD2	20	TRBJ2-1	TGCGCCAGCAGCCAAGATCAGGCCAGCGGGGGGGCTATCTCCTACAATGAGCAGTTCTTC	CASSQDQASGGAISYNEQFF